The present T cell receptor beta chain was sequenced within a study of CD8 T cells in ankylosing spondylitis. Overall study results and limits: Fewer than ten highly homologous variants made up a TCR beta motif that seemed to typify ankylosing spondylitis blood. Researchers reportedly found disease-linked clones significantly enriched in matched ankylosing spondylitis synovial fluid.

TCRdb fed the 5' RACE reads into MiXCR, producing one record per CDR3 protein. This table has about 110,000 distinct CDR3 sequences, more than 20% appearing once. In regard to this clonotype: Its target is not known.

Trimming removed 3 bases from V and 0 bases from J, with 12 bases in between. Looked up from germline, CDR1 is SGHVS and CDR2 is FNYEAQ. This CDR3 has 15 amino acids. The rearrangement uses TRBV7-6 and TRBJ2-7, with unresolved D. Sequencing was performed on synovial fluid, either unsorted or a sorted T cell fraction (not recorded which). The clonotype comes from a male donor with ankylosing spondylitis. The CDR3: CASSLFRHSSYEQYV. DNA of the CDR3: TGTGCCAGCAGCTTGTTCCGCCACAGCTCCTACGAGCAGTACGTC.